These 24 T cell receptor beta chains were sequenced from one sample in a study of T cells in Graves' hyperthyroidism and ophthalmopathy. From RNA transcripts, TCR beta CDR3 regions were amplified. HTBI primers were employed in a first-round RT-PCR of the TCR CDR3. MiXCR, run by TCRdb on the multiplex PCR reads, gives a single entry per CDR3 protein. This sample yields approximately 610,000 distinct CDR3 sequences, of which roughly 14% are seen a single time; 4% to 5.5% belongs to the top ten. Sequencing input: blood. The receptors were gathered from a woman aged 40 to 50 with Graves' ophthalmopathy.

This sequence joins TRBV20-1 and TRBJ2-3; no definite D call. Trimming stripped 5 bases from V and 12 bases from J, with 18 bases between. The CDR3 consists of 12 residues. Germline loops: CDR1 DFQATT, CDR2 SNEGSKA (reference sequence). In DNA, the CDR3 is TGCAGTGCTCCTCGAACGGGTGGGTTACAGTATTTT. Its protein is CSAPRTGGLQYF.

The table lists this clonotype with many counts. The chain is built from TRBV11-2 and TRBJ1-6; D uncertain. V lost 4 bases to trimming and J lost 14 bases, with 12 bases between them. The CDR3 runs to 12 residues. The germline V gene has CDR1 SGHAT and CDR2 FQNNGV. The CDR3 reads CASSYSRLTLHF. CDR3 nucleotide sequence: TGTGCCAGCAGCTACTCGAGGTTGACCCTCCACTTT.

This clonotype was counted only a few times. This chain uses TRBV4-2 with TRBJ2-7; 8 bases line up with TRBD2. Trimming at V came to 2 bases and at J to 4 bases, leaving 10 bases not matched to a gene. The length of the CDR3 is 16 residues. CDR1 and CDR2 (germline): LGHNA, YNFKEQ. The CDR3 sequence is CASSQTRVGLEYEQYF. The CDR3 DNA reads TGTGCCAGCAGCCAAACCCGGGTGGGACTAGAGTACGAGCAGTACTTC.

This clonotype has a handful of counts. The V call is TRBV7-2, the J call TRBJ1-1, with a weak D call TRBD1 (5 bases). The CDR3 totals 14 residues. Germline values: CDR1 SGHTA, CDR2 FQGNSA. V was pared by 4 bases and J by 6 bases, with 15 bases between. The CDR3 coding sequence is TGTGCCAGCAGCTATGACGGTAGGGACTCTGAAGCTTTCTTT. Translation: CASSYDGRDSEAFF.

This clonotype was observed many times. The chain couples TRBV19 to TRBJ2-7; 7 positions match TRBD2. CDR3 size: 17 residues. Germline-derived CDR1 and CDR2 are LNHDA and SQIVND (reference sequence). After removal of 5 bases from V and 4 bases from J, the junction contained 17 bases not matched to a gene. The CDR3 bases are TGTGCCAGTAGTCCAACCCTAGCGGCGGGAGCTAGTTACGAGCAGTACTTC. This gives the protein CASSPTLAAGASYEQYF.

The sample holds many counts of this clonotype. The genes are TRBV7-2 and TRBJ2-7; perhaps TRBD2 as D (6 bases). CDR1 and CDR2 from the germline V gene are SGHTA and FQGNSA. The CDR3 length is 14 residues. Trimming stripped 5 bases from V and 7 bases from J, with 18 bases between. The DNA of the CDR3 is TGTGCCAGCAGCCGGGGACTCTCCTTAGGGGAGCAGTACTTC. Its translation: CASSRGLSLGEQYF. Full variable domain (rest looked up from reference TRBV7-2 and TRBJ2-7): GAGVSQSPSNKVTEKGKDVELRCDPISGHTALYWYRQSLGQGLEFLIYFQGNSAPDKSGLPSDRFSAERTGGSVSTLTIQRTQQEDSAVYLCASSRGLSLGEQYFGPGTRLTVT.

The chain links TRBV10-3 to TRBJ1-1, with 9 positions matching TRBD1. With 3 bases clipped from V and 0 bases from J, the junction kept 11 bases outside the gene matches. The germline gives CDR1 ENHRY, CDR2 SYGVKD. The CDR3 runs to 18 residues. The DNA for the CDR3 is TGTGCCATCAGTGACCCTACAGGGGGCAGTGGGATGAACACTGAAGCTTTCTTT. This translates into CAISDPTGGSGMNTEAFF.

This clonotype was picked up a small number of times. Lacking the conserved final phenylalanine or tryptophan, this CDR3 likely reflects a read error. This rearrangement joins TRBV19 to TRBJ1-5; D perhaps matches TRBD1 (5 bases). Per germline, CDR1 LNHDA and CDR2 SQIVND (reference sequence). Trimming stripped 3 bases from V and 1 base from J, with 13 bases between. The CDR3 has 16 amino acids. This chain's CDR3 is CASSIIGATSNQPQHS. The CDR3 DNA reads TGTGCCAGTAGTATTATCGGGGCTACGAGCAATCAGCCCCAGCATTCT.

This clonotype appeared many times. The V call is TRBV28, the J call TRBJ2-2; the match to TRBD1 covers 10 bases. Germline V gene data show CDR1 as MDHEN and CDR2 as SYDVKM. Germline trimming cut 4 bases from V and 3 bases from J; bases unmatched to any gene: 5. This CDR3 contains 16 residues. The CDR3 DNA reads TGTGCCAGCAGTTCCGGGACAGGGGCGGACACCGGGGAGCTGTTTTTT. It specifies CASSSGTGADTGELFF.

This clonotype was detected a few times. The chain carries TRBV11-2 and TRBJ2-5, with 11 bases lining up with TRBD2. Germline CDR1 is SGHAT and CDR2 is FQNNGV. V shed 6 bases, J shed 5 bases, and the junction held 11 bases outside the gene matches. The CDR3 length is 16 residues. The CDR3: CASRDQLAGEKETQYF. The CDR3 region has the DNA TGTGCCAGCAGGGATCAACTAGCGGGAGAGAAGGAGACCCAGTACTTC.

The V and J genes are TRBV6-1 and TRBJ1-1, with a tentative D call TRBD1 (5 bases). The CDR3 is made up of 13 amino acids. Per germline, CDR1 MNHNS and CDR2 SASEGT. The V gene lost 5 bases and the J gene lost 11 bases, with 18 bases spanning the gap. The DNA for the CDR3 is TGTGCCAGCAGTAGGGGCCTTGGGTATGGGGCTTTCTTT. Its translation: CASSRGLGYGAFF.

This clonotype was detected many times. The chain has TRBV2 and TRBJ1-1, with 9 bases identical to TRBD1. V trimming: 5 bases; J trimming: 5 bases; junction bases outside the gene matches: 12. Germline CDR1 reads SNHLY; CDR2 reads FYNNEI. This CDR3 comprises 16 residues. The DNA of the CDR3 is TGTGCCAGCAGTATCGAGACAGGGGGAAGAAGAACTGAAGCTTTCTTT. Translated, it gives CASSIETGGRRTEAFF.

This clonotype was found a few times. CDR3 protein: CSARPRDRGRVYEQYF. The CDR3 DNA sequence: TGCAGTGCTAGACCCCGGGACAGGGGGCGCGTGTACGAGCAGTACTTC. The chain joins TRBV20-1 to TRBJ2-7; 12 bases align to TRBD1. J lost 4 bases, V lost 2 bases, and 9 bases had no gene match. This CDR3 region has 16 residues. The V gene's germline CDR1 is DFQATT and CDR2 SNEGSKA (reference sequence).

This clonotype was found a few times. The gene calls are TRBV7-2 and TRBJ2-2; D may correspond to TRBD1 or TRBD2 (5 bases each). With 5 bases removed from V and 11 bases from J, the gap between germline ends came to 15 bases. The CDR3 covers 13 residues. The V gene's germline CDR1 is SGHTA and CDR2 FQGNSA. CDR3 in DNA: TGTGCCAGCAGCCTGGGACCCCGTACCGAGCTGTTTTTT. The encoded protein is CASSLGPRTELFF.

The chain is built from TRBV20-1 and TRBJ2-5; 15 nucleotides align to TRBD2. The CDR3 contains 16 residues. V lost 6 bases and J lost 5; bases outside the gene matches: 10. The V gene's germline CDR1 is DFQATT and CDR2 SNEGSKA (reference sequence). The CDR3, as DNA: TGCAGTGCACCCTGGACTAGCGGGAGGGGTGGGGAGACCCAGTACTTC. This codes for CSAPWTSGRGGETQYF.

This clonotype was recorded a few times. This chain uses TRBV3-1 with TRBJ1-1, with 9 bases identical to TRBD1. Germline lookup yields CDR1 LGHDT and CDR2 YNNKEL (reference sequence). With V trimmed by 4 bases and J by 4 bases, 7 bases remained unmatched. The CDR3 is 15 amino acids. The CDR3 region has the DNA TGTGCCAGCAGCCCCTGGGACAGGGAGGGCACTGAAGCTTTCTTT. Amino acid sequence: CASSPWDREGTEAFF. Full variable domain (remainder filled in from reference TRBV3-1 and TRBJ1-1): DTAVSQTPKYLVTQMGNDKSIKCEQNLGHDTMYWYKQDSKKFLKIMFSYNNKELIINETVPNRFSPKSPDKAHLNLHINSLELGDSAVYFCASSPWDREGTEAFFGQGTRLTVV.

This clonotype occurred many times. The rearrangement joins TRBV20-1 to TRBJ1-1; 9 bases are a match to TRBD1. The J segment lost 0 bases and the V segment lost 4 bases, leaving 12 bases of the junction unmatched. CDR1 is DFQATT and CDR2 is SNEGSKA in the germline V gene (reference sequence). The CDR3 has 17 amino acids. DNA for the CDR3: TGCAGTGCTATCGCTTTTTTCCGGGACAGGGTGAACACTGAAGCTTTCTTT. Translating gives CSAIAFFRDRVNTEAFF.

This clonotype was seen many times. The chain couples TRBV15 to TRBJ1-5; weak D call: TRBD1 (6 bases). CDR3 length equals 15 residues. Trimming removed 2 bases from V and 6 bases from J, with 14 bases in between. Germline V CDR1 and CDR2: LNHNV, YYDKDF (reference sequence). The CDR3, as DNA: TGTGCCACCAGCAGAACACAGGGAATTGGTCAGCCCCAGCATTTT. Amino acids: CATSRTQGIGQPQHF. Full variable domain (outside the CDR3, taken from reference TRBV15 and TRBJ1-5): DAMVIQNPRYQVTQFGKPVTLSCSQTLNHNVMYWYQQKSSQAPKLLFHYYDKDFNNEADTPDNFQSRRPNTSFCFLDIRSPGLGDTAMYLCATSRTQGIGQPQHFGDGTRLSIL.

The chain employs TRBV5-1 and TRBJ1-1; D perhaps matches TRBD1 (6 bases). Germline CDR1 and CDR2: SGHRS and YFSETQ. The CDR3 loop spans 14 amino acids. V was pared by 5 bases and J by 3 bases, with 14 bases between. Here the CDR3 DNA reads TGCGCCAGCAGTTCACAGGGCGGGGACACTGAAGCTTTCTTT. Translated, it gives CASSSQGGDTEAFF. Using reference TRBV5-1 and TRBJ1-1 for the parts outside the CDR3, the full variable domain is KAGVTQTPRYLIKTRGQQVTLSCSPISGHRSVSWYQQTPGQGLQFLFEYFSETQRNKGNFPGRFSGRQFSNSRSEMNVSTLELGDSALYLCASSSQGGDTEAFFGQGTRLTVV.

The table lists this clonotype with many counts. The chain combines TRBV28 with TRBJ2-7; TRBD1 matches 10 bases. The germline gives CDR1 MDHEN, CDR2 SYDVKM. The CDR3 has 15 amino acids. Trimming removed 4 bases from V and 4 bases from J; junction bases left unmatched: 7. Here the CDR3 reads CASSSQTGGRYEQYF. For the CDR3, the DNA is TGTGCCAGCAGTTCGCAGACAGGGGGCAGGTACGAGCAGTACTTC.

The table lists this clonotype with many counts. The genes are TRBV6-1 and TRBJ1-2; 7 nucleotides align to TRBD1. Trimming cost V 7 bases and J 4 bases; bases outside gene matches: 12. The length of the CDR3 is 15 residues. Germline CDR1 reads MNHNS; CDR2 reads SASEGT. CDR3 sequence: CASTTPGQRSYGYTF. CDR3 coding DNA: TGTGCCAGCACCACACCGGGACAGAGATCCTATGGCTACACCTTC.

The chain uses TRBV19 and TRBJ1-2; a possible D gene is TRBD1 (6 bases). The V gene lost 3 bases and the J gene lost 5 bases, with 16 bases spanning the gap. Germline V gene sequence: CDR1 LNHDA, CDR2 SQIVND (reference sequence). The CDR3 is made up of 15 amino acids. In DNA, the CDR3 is TGTGCCAGTAGTATTACCTCCGGGACATTTTATGGCTACACCTTC. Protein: CASSITSGTFYGYTF.

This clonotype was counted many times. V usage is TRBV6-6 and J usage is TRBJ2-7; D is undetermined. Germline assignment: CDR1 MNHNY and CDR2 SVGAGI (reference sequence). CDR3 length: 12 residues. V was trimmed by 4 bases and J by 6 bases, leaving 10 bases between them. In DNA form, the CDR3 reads TGTGCCAGCAGTTCCCAGACGGGCGAGCAGTACTTC. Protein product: CASSSQTGEQYF.

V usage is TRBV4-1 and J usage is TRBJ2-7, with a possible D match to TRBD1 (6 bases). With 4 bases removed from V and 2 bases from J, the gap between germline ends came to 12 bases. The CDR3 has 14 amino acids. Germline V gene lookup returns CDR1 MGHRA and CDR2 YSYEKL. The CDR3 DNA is TGCGCCAGCAGCCCGGGACATTGGACCTACGAGCAGTACTTC. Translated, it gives CASSPGHWTYEQYF.